One and the same sample provided the 22 T cell receptor beta chains below, sequenced in a study of beta chain features in type 1 diabetes. The whole isolated RNA underwent reverse transcription, so sequencing captured expressed TCRB transcripts. Sequenced by immunoSEQ multiplex PCR; TCRdb stores in-frame clones only, minus some. The data contain 350,000 or so clones, about 19% of them singletons. The material sequenced was naive CD4+ T cells from blood. The receptor source for this set is a woman aged 18-29 years in good health.

The chain links TRBV2 to TRBJ2-5; possibly TRBD2 for D (6 bases). V gave up 6 bases and J gave up 1 base, with 9 bases separating them. CDR1 and CDR2 from the germline V gene are SNHLY and FYNNEI. The CDR3 runs to 13 residues. The CDR3 reads CASRPGVQETQYF. The CDR3 bases are TGTGCCAGCAGGCCGGGAGTCCAAGAGACCCAGTACTTC.

In its sample, this clone was seen once. The CDR3 here is CASSLDARPRGYTF. The CDR3 DNA follows: TGTGCCAGCAGCTTGGACGCCCGACCGAGGGGCTACACCTTC. This chain links TRBV5-6 with TRBJ1-2; D gene ambiguous. With 0 bases removed from V and 8 bases from J, the gap between germline ends came to 14 bases. The CDR3 length is 14 residues. The germline V gene has CDR1 SGHDT and CDR2 YYEEEE.

This clone occurred a few times. The V and J genes are TRBV7-2 and TRBJ2-1, with D possibly matching TRBD1 (6 bases). This CDR3 is 12 amino acids long. Germline loops: CDR1 SGHTA, CDR2 FQGNSA. V shed 4 bases and J shed 8 bases, with 9 bases lying between them. The CDR3, as DNA: TGTGCCAGCAGCTCTCAGGGGTATGAGCAGTTCTTC. Translating gives CASSSQGYEQFF.

CDR3 nucleotides: TGTGCCAGCAGCTTAGGGGGGGGGCGAACGGCTGAAGCTTTCTTT. Translated: CASSLGGGRTAEAFF. This chain links TRBV7-9 with TRBJ1-1; the D gene is possibly TRBD1 (6 bases). The germline CDR1 and CDR2 sequences are SEHNR and FQNEAQ (reference sequence). The CDR3 sequence is 15 residues long. V lost 1 base, J lost 6 bases, and 15 bases lay in between.

The genes are TRBV18 and TRBJ2-1; weak D call: TRBD1 (6 bases). The CDR3 has 14 residues. The germline V gene has CDR1 KGHSH and CDR2 LQKENI. V was trimmed by 6 bases and J by 9 bases, leaving 18 bases between them. CDR3 loop: CASSRGSPRGEQFF. The CDR3 nucleotides read TGTGCCAGCTCTCGCGGGTCCCCCAGGGGTGAGCAGTTCTTC.

The rearrangement uses TRBV19 and TRBJ2-1; 13 nucleotides align to TRBD2. The J segment lost 15 bases and the V segment lost 5 bases, leaving 10 bases of the junction unmatched. Germline loops: CDR1 LNHDA, CDR2 SQIVND (reference sequence). This CDR3 region has 14 residues. The CDR3 region is CASSPKGLAGNGFF. The CDR3 bases are TGTGCCAGTAGTCCTAAGGGACTAGCGGGAAATGGGTTCTTC.

This clone appeared a single time. This chain uses TRBV19 with TRBJ2-1; 7 bases are a match to TRBD2. V dropped 10 bases and J dropped 7; count of bases not matched to a gene: 13. The CDR3 runs 14 residues. CDR1 is LNHDA and CDR2 is SQIVND in the germline V gene (reference sequence). This CDR3 reads CATKAGTTRNEQFF. The DNA for the CDR3 is TGTGCCACAAAAGCCGGGACTACAAGAAATGAGCAGTTCTTC.

V is TRBV5-6 and J is TRBJ2-1; a possible D gene is TRBD1 (6 bases). Germline V gene data show CDR1 as SGHDT and CDR2 as YYEEEE. Trimming removed 0 bases from V and 2 bases from J, with 9 bases in between. This CDR3 contains 15 residues. CDR3 nucleotide sequence: TGTGCCAGCAGCTTGGCACAGGGCGCCTACAATGAGCAGTTCTTC. This translates into CASSLAQGAYNEQFF.

This clone was recorded a few times. The rearrangement uses TRBV11-1 and TRBJ2-3; D is ambiguous. The CDR3 consists of 12 residues. Germline CDR1 reads SGHAT; CDR2 reads FQDESV (reference sequence). The ends were cut back, 5 bases at V and 4 bases at J, with 7 bases in the middle. CDR3 nucleotide sequence: TGTGCCAGCAGCATATTCTCAGATACGCAGTATTTT. Its protein is CASSIFSDTQYF.

This chain connects TRBV30 to TRBJ2-3, with 13 bases matching TRBD2. From germline, CDR1 is GTSNPN and CDR2 SVGIG (reference sequence). There are 16 residues in the CDR3. V was clipped by 1 base and J by 6 bases; unmatched bases: 7. The DNA of the CDR3 is TGTGCCTGGAGTGCCCCGACTAGCGGGAGGTCCGATACGCAGTATTTT. Translated: CAWSAPTSGRSDTQYF. Looking up the rest from reference TRBV30 and TRBJ2-3 gives the full variable domain: SQTIHQWPATLVQPVGSPLSLECTVEGTSNPNLYWYRQAAGRGLQLLFYSVGIGQISSEVPQNLSASRPQDRQFILSSKKLLLSDSGFYLCAWSAPTSGRSDTQYFGPGTRLTVL.

This clone was recorded a few times. The chain joins TRBV7-9 to TRBJ2-3, with D perhaps matching TRBD1 (5 bases). The V end was cut by 4 bases, the J end by 4 bases, with 9 bases between. Germline V gene sequence: CDR1 SEHNR, CDR2 FQNEAQ (reference sequence). CDR3 size: 13 residues. The CDR3 nucleotides read TGTGCCAGCAGCTCCCTCAGGGCAGATACGCAGTATTTT. Protein sequence: CASSSLRADTQYF.

J is TRBJ2-5 and V is TRBV7-3; TRBD2 aligns across 12 bases. The CDR3 has 15 amino acids. The germline V gene encodes CDR1 SGHTA and CDR2 FQGTGA. Germline trimming cut 4 bases from V and 4 bases from J; bases unmatched to any gene: 4. The DNA for the CDR3 is TGTGCCAGCAGCTCACGACTAGCGGGGGTAGAGACCCAGTACTTC. Encoded protein: CASSSRLAGVETQYF.

V gene TRBV7-9 combines with J gene TRBJ2-2; TRBD1 matches 7 bases. This CDR3 spans 15 amino acids. Germline V gene lookup returns CDR1 SEHNR and CDR2 FQNEAQ (reference sequence). Unmatched junction bases numbered 5, after V lost 5 bases and J lost 2 bases. The CDR3 nucleotides are TGTGCCAGCAGCGCCGGGACAGATAACACCGGGGAGCTGTTTTTT. Its protein is CASSAGTDNTGELFF.

This clone was counted a few times. J is TRBJ1-1 and V is TRBV10-2; 8 bases map to TRBD1. The length of the CDR3 is 13 residues. V gave up 8 bases and J gave up 10 bases; unmatched junction bases: 12. From germline, CDR1 is WSHSY and CDR2 SAAADI. CDR3 nucleotide sequence: TGCGCCAGCGGAGGACAGGGCCGGGCTGGAGCTTTCTTT. Translating it yields CASGGQGRAGAFF.

The chain carries TRBV30 and TRBJ2-1; the D gene is possibly TRBD2 (7 bases). V lost 2 bases to trimming and J lost 13 bases, with 27 bases between them. This CDR3 has 16 residues. Germline lookup yields CDR1 GTSNPN and CDR2 SVGIG (reference sequence). The CDR3 region is CAWSLGRGGPGSRQFF. CDR3 DNA sequence: TGTGCCTGGAGTCTAGGCCGCGGGGGCCCAGGGTCGCGACAGTTCTTC.

This clone was detected only a few times. The chain combines TRBV4-1 with TRBJ2-3; perhaps TRBD2 as D (6 bases). The germline V gene encodes CDR1 MGHRA and CDR2 YSYEKL. This CDR3 region has 15 residues. V was pared by 5 bases and J by 0 bases, with 12 bases between. The CDR3 nucleotides read TGCGCCAGCAGCAAAACCGGACTAAGCACAGATACGCAGTATTTT. This translates into CASSKTGLSTDTQYF.

This clone was counted a single time. The rearrangement joins TRBV5-4 to TRBJ2-4, with D possibly TRBD1 on 5 matching bases. CDR1 SGHNT and CDR2 YYREEE come from the germline V gene (reference sequence). Trimming shortened V by 4 bases and J by 6 bases, and 17 bases separated the two germline ends. The CDR3 is 15 amino acids. CDR3 DNA sequence: TGTGCCAGCAGCGCGACAGCTTCTCCCTCAAACATTCAGTACTTC. As protein: CASSATASPSNIQYF.

This chain joins TRBV9 and TRBJ1-2; the match to TRBD1 covers 11 bases. Trimming at V came to 3 bases and at J to 7 bases, leaving 14 bases not matched to a gene. CDR3 length: 17 residues. Germline V gene lookup returns CDR1 SGDLS and CDR2 YYNGEE. The CDR3 region has the DNA TGTGCCAGCAGCGCCCGAGGGGACAGGGGGTTTATGGGTGGCTACACCTTC. Its protein product is CASSARGDRGFMGGYTF.

CDR3 sequence (DNA): TGTGCCAGCAGTCAACTTGGGACAGTTGAAAAACTGTTTTTT. Its protein product is CASSQLGTVEKLFF. The V gene is TRBV25-1, the J gene TRBJ1-4; 7 nucleotides match TRBD1. The CDR3 length is 14 residues. V shed 5 bases, J shed 7 bases, and the junction held 7 bases outside the gene matches. Germline V gives CDR1 MGHDK, CDR2 SYGVNS.

This rearrangement joins TRBV14 to TRBJ2-1, with TRBD1 matching 9 bases. The V and J ends lost 6 bases and 2 bases, in that order; junction bases with no gene match: 5. The germline V gene has CDR1 SGHDN and CDR2 FVKESK. The CDR3 is 15 amino acids. The CDR3 coding sequence is TGTGCCAGCAGTAAAGGACAGGGGACCTACAATGAGCAGTTCTTC. Translating it yields CASSKGQGTYNEQFF.

V gene TRBV9 combines with J gene TRBJ1-2; D may be TRBD1 (5 bases). The CDR3 is 15 amino acids. The V and J ends lost 4 bases and 4 bases respectively, with 17 bases between them. CDR1 and CDR2 (germline): SGDLS, YYNGEE. The DNA for the CDR3 is TGTGCCAGCAGCTCAGAACCCCAGGGAGGCTATGGCTACACCTTC. Encoded protein: CASSSEPQGGYGYTF.

This clone was detected a few times. V and J are TRBV7-9 and TRBJ2-3; tentative D call: TRBD1 (6 bases). Germline assignment: CDR1 SEHNR and CDR2 FQNEAQ (reference sequence). The CDR3 covers 15 residues. Deletions cut 8 bases from V and 5 bases from J, with 20 bases between. The CDR3 sequence is CASAGLQGGQDTQYF. The DNA of the CDR3 is TGTGCCAGCGCCGGCCTACAGGGCGGCCAAGATACGCAGTATTTT.